This T cell receptor beta chain derives from a study of blood T cell repertoires in COVID-19 (dated by TCRdb to between 2020 and 2021). A note on the overall study: Samples from collaborators originated in the United States, Italy and Spain and spanned both the acute and convalescent phases of COVID-19. The material from the prospective study consisted of cDNA or gDNA derived from T cells, B-cell-depleted T cells, or PBMCs. Deeply sampled blood TCRbeta repertoires from subjects exposed to, actively infected with, or recovered from COVID-19 were included in the dataset. A freely available public database, intended as a resource for researchers studying the immune response to SARS-CoV-2, is where the repertoires were released. Samples were obtained from the ongoing ImmuneRACE study (first 160 participants) and from 1,254 subjects provided by 6 global collaborators. A de-identified subject ID, COVID-19 status, age in years and sex were almost always included in the sample metadata. HLA class I and class II types, where available, came from metadata supplied by the sample provider rather than from assay-based typing. What the research found in general, with its limitations: Clinical and demographic metadata were provided uncurated, with the amount varying by source and participant.

As concerns this clone: Its antigen is unknown. No much larger clone is present one base from it, and per-base qualities are unavailable. Other DNA sequences in the same sample also yield this CDR3.

The immunoSEQ Assay, a bias-controlled multiplex PCR, was used to amplify TCRbeta CDR3 regions from genomic DNA. In the source study's methods: The number of nucleated cells in each sample was estimated by amplification of reference gene primers within the assay. To quantify the absolute abundance of each unique TCRbeta CDR3 rearrangement, sequence reads were collapsed and filtered. For each sample, productive Simpson clonality was calculated as the square root of Simpson's diversity index over productive rearrangements. Held by TCRdb, this immuneACCESS table contains in-frame sequences only and omits some clones. Under half of the omission traces to an unresolved V gene where checked; the cause of the rest is unknown. D and trimming were read from the DNA, whereas the V and J calls and clone size are those reported in that table. This sample comprises fewer than 200,000 clones, approximately 90% of them detected only once. The ten most abundant clones make up around 12% of the sample.

Spanning cysteine to phenylalanine, the CDR3 consists of 15 amino acids. Left in the record is the CDR3 DNA by itself, 45 bases read in frame from the first base. The V end gives up 0 bases and the J end 6 bases, leaving 7 bases in the junction not matched to a gene. The CDR1 and CDR2 encoded by the germline V gene are WSHSY and SAAADI. One collaborating source in Seattle enrolled patients while the patients were actively infected and followed the patients over time throughout the course of disease. Each collaborating institution followed its own protocols to collect whole blood in K2EDTA tubes. For TCRbeta analysis, collaborator samples were shipped as frozen whole blood, as isolated PBMCs, or as DNA extracted from either sample type.

The receptor was isolated from a woman between 65 and 79 years old with COVID-19, enrolled during active disease. The sample consisted of peripheral blood. This receptor chain uses TRBV10-2 and TRBJ2-7, with TRBD2 identical over 8 junction bases. Here the CDR3 is given as CASSESGAGGVEQYF. DNA sequence: TGCGCCAGCAGTGAGTCGGGTGCGGGAGGAGTCGAGCAGTACTTC.